This is a list of T cell receptor beta chains from one sample in a study of blood T cell repertoires in COVID-19. The assay was immunoSEQ multiplex PCR, and TCRdb's table has in-frame clones only and misses some. Among about 210,000 clones listed, 70% to 90% were seen once. Input material: PBMCs or T cells enriched from blood (not recorded which). The receptors were gathered from a man aged 35-49 years who had recovered from COVID-19. Each CDR3 is given with its conserved first and last residue. A D gene is named only where the DNA matches it firmly. Clone size appears in some rows only: once, few, many, or a class for an expanded clone.

TGTGCCAGCTCACCACCGGGGCAGGGAAGGGACGAGCAGTACTTC	CASSPPGQGRDEQYF	TRBJ2-7	.	TRBV18	.
TGTGCCAGCTCACCACGACAGGGTTGGGCTGAAGCTTTCTTT	CASSPRQGWAEAFF	TRBJ1-1	TRBD1	TRBV18	once
TGCAGCGTTGACGGTCGCAGGGGGGTCGGGGAGACCCAGTACTTC	CSVDGRRGVGETQYF	TRBJ2-5	.	TRBV29-1	.
TGTGCCTGGAGTCGCAGGACTGGAAACACCATATATTTT	CAWSRRTGNTIYF	TRBJ1-3	.	TRBV30	.
TGCGCCAGCAGCCAAGATCGCGGGCGCGATCAGCCCCAGCATTTT	CASSQDRGRDQPQHF	TRBJ1-5	.	TRBV4-1	.
TGTGCCAGCAGCTTAGTCGGGAACACCGGGGAGCTGTTTTTT	CASSLVGNTGELFF	TRBJ2-2	.	TRBV7-2	.
TGTGCCAGCAGTTACCTTCCGGGACAGTCCCGTTCCGCATTAATTGAAGCTTTCTTT	CASSYLPGQSRSALIEAFF	TRBJ1-1	TRBD1	TRBV6-2/TRBV6-3	.
TGTGCCAGCAGCTTAATAGCAACTAATGAAAAACTGTTTTTT	CASSLIATNEKLFF	TRBJ1-4	.	TRBV5-6	.
TGTGCCAGCAGTGCAACCCCGGGACAGGGCCAAGAGCCCCAGCATTTT	CASSATPGQGQEPQHF	TRBJ1-5	TRBD1	TRBV2	.
TGTGCCAGCAGCTTAAAAGGGGGCGGCGGGGAGCTGTTTTTT	CASSLKGGGGELFF	TRBJ2-2	TRBD1	TRBV7-3	few
TGTGCCAGCAGCCTTACGGGGGGTCATTCCTACGAGCAGTACTTC	CASSLTGGHSYEQYF	TRBJ2-7	TRBD2	TRBV7-2	.
TGCGCCAGCAGCACGGGACAGGGGACCGGGGAGCTGTTTTTT	CASSTGQGTGELFF	TRBJ2-2	TRBD1	TRBV5-1	.
TGTGCCAGCCGCGCAAACAGGGGCGATGGCTACACCTTC	CASRANRGDGYTF	TRBJ1-2	TRBD1	TRBV27	.
TGTGCCAGCACCCCTCTAGCGGGAGGCACAGATACGCAGTATTTT	CASTPLAGGTDTQYF	TRBJ2-3	TRBD2	TRBV6-5	.
TGTGCCACCTCAGAGACAGGGGGCGGCTCCTACGAGCAGTACTTC	CATSETGGGSYEQYF	TRBJ2-7	TRBD1	TRBV24-1	many
TGTGCCAGCAGCTGGACTAGCGGATTTTCCTACGAGCAGTACTTC	CASSWTSGFSYEQYF	TRBJ2-7	TRBD2	TRBV7-9	.
TGTGCCAGCAGTGAATATGGGACTAGCGGGGGTTTTTGGAATGAGCAGTTCTTC	CASSEYGTSGGFWNEQFF	TRBJ2-1	TRBD2	TRBV25-1	.
TGTGCCAGCAGTGAAGTAGGCCCAGGGGTCCTAGCGGGGGTGAGGGAGACCCAGTACTTC	CASSEVGPGVLAGVRETQYF	TRBJ2-5	TRBD2	TRBV6-1	.
TGTGCCAGTAGGAGGGGTGGGACACCCATCCACAATGAGCAGTTCTTC	CASRRGGTPIHNEQFF	TRBJ2-1	.	TRBV19	.
TGTGCCAGCAGCTCCTACGCAAGAGGGGAGCTGTTTTTT	CASSSYARGELFF	TRBJ2-2	.	TRBV7-3	.
TGTGCCAGCAGGAGCAGGGGGGCCGTATACGAGCAGTACTTC	CASRSRGAVYEQYF	TRBJ2-7	.	TRBV28	.
TGTGCCAGCACCTACGGTCCTAATCAGCCCCAGCATTTT	CASTYGPNQPQHF	TRBJ1-5	.	TRBV6-5	.
TGTGCCAGCAGTGACTCTGAGCGGGGGGGCGACACAGATACGCAGTATTTT	CASSDSERGGDTDTQYF	TRBJ2-3	TRBD2	TRBV6-4	once
TGTGCCAGCAGTGAAGCAACCAGGTCACTCGGTGGGCAGCCCCAGCATTTT	CASSEATRSLGGQPQHF	TRBJ1-5	.	TRBV6-1	.
TGTGCCAGTAGTATCCTAGGACAGGGAGGTGAAAAACTGTTTTTT	CASSILGQGGEKLFF	TRBJ1-4	TRBD1	TRBV19	.
TGTGCCAGCACCAGGGTTATCTCTGGGGCCAACGTCCTGACTTTC	CASTRVISGANVLTF	TRBJ2-6	.	TRBV5-8	.